The 28 T cell receptor beta chains listed next were all sequenced from one sample in a study of regulatory T cells in long-lasting Graves disease. Construction of TCR beta libraries relied on iRepertoire HTBI primers and on Arm-PCR targeting CDR3 regions. One entry per CDR3 protein results from TCRdb running MiXCR on the multiplex PCR reads. The data hold around 450,000 distinct CDR3 sequences, with more than 12% observed a single time. Time point noted: newly diagnosed GD, antithyroid drugs for less than 3 months. PBMCs were the source of the RNA used for TCR sequencing. This sample was shared with a second study, whose subject was T cells in Graves' hyperthyroidism and ophthalmopathy.

Sequenced material: peripheral blood mononuclear cells (PBMCs), taken at new diagnosis, from a patient treated with antithyroid drugs. The receptor set was obtained from a woman between 25 and 40 years old with Graves disease.

This clonotype was picked up many times. This sequence joins TRBV4-2 and TRBJ2-1; no clear D. Germline lookup yields CDR1 LGHNA and CDR2 YNFKEQ. V dropped 3 bases and J dropped 5 bases, with 5 bases sitting between them. This CDR3 comprises 12 residues. CDR3 residues: CASSQINNEQFF. CDR3 coding DNA: TGTGCCAGCAGCCAGATCAACAATGAGCAGTTCTTC.

There are many counts of this clonotype. This chain connects TRBV20-1 to TRBJ1-4, with D possibly matching TRBD1 (5 bases). V was clipped by 5 bases and J by 5 bases, with 9 bases between them. CDR3 length: 12 amino acids. The germline CDR1 and CDR2 sequences are DFQATT and SNEGSKA (reference sequence). The CDR3 DNA reads TGCAGTGCTTACTCAGGGAATGAAAAACTGTTTTTT. This sequence encodes CSAYSGNEKLFF.

About this clonotype: A junction boundary mismatches the germline segment, possibly from a read error. V usage is TRBV5-6 and J usage is TRBJ1-4; D is possibly TRBD1 (6 bases). The CDR3 is made up of 12 amino acids. Germline V lookup: CDR1 SGHDT, CDR2 YYEEEE. The CDR3 DNA follows: TGTACCAGCAGCGAAACGGACAGCAAACTGTTTTTT. Protein: CTSSETDSKLFF.

The chain recombines TRBV30 with TRBJ1-1; 8 nucleotides align to TRBD1. Germline V gives CDR1 GTSNPN, CDR2 SVGIG (reference sequence). The CDR3 is 14 residues long. V trimming: 5 bases; J trimming: 2 bases; junction bases outside the gene matches: 7. CDR3: CAWHTGTGNTEAFF. DNA for the CDR3: TGTGCCTGGCATACCGGGACAGGTAACACTGAAGCTTTCTTT.

This clonotype was recorded at least ten times. The rearrangement links TRBV7-3 to TRBJ2-1; the D call may be TRBD1 or TRBD2 (5 bases each). The CDR3 is made up of 14 amino acids. CDR1 is SGHTA, CDR2 FQGTGA, per germline. V was cut by 2 bases and J by 8 bases, with 13 bases left in between. The CDR3 DNA is TGTGCCAGCAGCTTACCGGGGCTTTGGGATGAGCAGTTCTTC. Encoded protein: CASSLPGLWDEQFF.

This clonotype was counted a few times. The genes are TRBV6-5 and TRBJ1-6; weak D call: TRBD1 (5 bases). Trimming cost V 1 base and J 8 bases, with 12 bases left between them. Germline V gene lookup returns CDR1 MNHEY and CDR2 SVGAGI. CDR3 length: 15 residues. This chain's CDR3 is CASSYYPRGDSPLHF. The CDR3 nucleotides read TGTGCCAGCAGTTACTACCCCCGGGGGGATTCACCCCTCCACTTT.

Remarks on this clonotype: A read error is possible here, since a much larger clone lies one base away. This chain joins TRBV5-1 and TRBJ2-1; unclear D gene. The CDR3 covers 15 residues. Germline lookup yields CDR1 SGHRS and CDR2 YFSETQ. V lost 3 bases and J lost 2, with 12 bases in between. CDR3 loop: CASSSISQTYNEQFF. The CDR3 nucleotides read TGCGCCAGCAGCTCGATAAGTCAGACCTACAATGAGCAGTTCTTC. The full variable domain, with the rest looked up from reference TRBV5-1 and TRBJ2-1, is KAGVTQTPRYLIKTRGQQVTLSCSPISGHRSVSWYQQTPGQGLQFLFEYFSETQRNKGNFPGRFSGRQFSNSRSEMNVSTLELGDSALYLCASSSISQTYNEQFFGPGTRLTVL.

This rearrangement joins TRBV9 to TRBJ2-1, with D possibly being TRBD2 (6 bases). Deletions cut 2 bases from V and 9 bases from J, with 9 bases between. The CDR3 covers 12 residues. Germline CDR1 and CDR2: SGDLS and YYNGEE. The CDR3 loop is CASSVLGSEQFF. CDR3 in DNA: TGTGCCAGCAGCGTCCTCGGGAGTGAGCAGTTCTTC.

The J gene is TRBJ2-5, the V gene TRBV29-1; D may match TRBD1 or TRBD2 (5 bases each). The V and J ends lost 5 bases and 5 bases respectively, with 15 bases between them. Germline V gene sequence: CDR1 SQVTM, CDR2 ANQGSEA. This CDR3 is built from 13 residues. Here the CDR3 reads CSVYGGVGETQYF. CDR3 bases: TGCAGCGTTTATGGGGGAGTGGGGGAGACCCAGTACTTC.

This clonotype was picked up many times. V is TRBV27 and J is TRBJ2-2; D tentatively fits TRBD1 or TRBD2 (5 bases each). The CDR3 spans 13 residues. Trimming pared 3 bases from V and 6 bases from J, leaving 8 bases between. Germline V lookup: CDR1 MNHEY, CDR2 SMNVEV (reference sequence). The CDR3 region has the DNA TGTGCCAGCAGTTTTTCGGGACCCGGGGAGCTGTTTTTT. It encodes CASSFSGPGELFF.

This clonotype was found many times. The chain has TRBV3-1 and TRBJ2-1; 13 nucleotides line up with TRBD2. J gave up 0 bases and V 4 bases, and 9 bases lay outside the gene matches. The germline gives CDR1 LGHDT, CDR2 YNNKEL (reference sequence). CDR3 length: 19 residues. DNA of the CDR3: TGTGCCAGCAGCCCGACTAGCGGGAGGCCTGAGAGCTCCTACAATGAGCAGTTCTTC. Residues: CASSPTSGRPESSYNEQFF.

This clonotype was seen more than once but under ten times. V and J are TRBV20-1 and TRBJ1-5; 7 bases line up with TRBD1. The CDR3 sequence is 11 residues long. Germline lookup yields CDR1 DFQATT and CDR2 SNEGSKA (reference sequence). Trimming at V came to 6 bases and at J to 16 bases, leaving 12 bases not matched to a gene. CDR3 sequence: CSARLRTGLHF. CDR3 in DNA: TGCAGTGCCAGGCTGAGGACAGGATTACATTTT.

The chain couples TRBV18 to TRBJ1-1, with 9 bases matching TRBD1. This CDR3 comprises 13 residues. J lost 4 bases, V lost 8 bases, and 5 bases had no gene match. From germline, CDR1 is KGHSH and CDR2 LQKENI. CDR3 residues: CASTQGAGTEAFF. The CDR3 DNA reads as TGTGCCAGCACACAGGGGGCCGGCACTGAAGCTTTCTTT.

This clonotype has a handful of counts. The chain links TRBV9 to TRBJ2-6; perhaps D is TRBD1 or TRBD2 (5 bases each). The CDR3 is made up of 17 amino acids. CDR1 is SGDLS and CDR2 is YYNGEE in the germline V gene. V gave up 4 bases and J gave up 4 bases, with 18 bases separating them. CDR3 protein: CASSPQVGAWGANVLTF. The CDR3 DNA sequence: TGTGCCAGCAGCCCACAGGTCGGGGCTTGGGGGGCCAACGTCCTGACTTTC.

Many counts were recorded for this clonotype. One end of the junction fails to match germline, which may point to a read error. The rearrangement links TRBV12-3 or TRBV12-4 to TRBJ2-1, with D perhaps matching TRBD2 (5 bases). This CDR3 spans 14 amino acids. CDR3 loop: CTSSFGSSYNEQFF. CDR3 nucleotide sequence: TGTACCAGCAGTTTTGGGAGCTCCTACAATGAGCAGTTCTTC.

This clonotype was detected ten times or more. The chain uses TRBV6-1 and TRBJ2-4; possibly TRBD1 or TRBD2 for D (5 bases each). Trimming took 6 bases from V and 7 from J, leaving 13 bases between them. The CDR3 has 13 amino acids. CDR1 and CDR2 (germline): MNHNS, SASEGT. The CDR3 is CASSPGPGNIQYF. In DNA form, the CDR3 reads TGTGCCAGCAGCCCGGGACCGGGGAACATTCAGTACTTC.

There are a few counts of this clonotype. The V gene is TRBV30, the J gene TRBJ2-3; TRBD2 aligns across 15 bases. CDR3 length: 17 residues. V shed 3 bases, J shed 5 bases, and the junction held 9 bases outside the gene matches. Germline CDR1 GTSNPN, CDR2 SVGIG (reference sequence). The CDR3 bases are TGTGCCTGGAGCCCGGGACTAGCGGGAGGATTAGGAGATACGCAGTATTTT. Translating it yields CAWSPGLAGGLGDTQYF.

This clonotype has a handful of counts. J is TRBJ2-1 and V is TRBV4-1, with 15 positions matching TRBD2. The CDR3 spans 16 residues. Germline V gene data show CDR1 as MGHRA and CDR2 as YSYEKL. Germline trimming cut 0 bases from V and 9 bases from J; bases unmatched to any gene: 3. The CDR3 DNA reads TGCGCCAGCAGCCAAGAAGGGGGACTAGCGGGAGGTGAGCAGTTCTTC. Protein sequence: CASSQEGGLAGGEQFF.

The chain combines TRBV2 with TRBJ2-4, with D possibly TRBD2 on 5 matching bases. CDR3 size: 14 residues. V lost 7 bases and J 0 bases, leaving 10 bases between the germline ends. Per the germline V gene, CDR1 is SNHLY and CDR2 is FYNNEI. This chain's CDR3 is CASTSYLAKNIQYF. CDR3 in DNA: TGTGCCAGCACTAGCTATTTAGCCAAAAACATTCAGTACTTC.

This clonotype was recorded at least ten times. The chain links TRBV6-1 to TRBJ2-7; the D gene is possibly TRBD2 (6 bases). The CDR3 is 14 amino acids. From germline, CDR1 is MNHNS and CDR2 SASEGT. Trimming pared 1 base from V and 5 bases from J, leaving 12 bases between. The CDR3 DNA is TGTGCCAGCAGTGAAGGGGGAGGATTCGACGAGCAGTACTTC. Its translation: CASSEGGGFDEQYF.

This clonotype was counted a few times. The V gene is TRBV5-5, the J gene TRBJ2-7; 10 nucleotides line up with TRBD1. Unmatched junction bases numbered 7, after V lost 4 bases and J lost 6 bases. Germline assignment: CDR1 SGHKS and CDR2 YYEKEE (reference sequence). The CDR3 extends over 14 amino acids. The CDR3 coding sequence is TGTGCCAGCAGCAGGTCGGGACAGGGGATCGAGCAGTACTTC. It encodes CASSRSGQGIEQYF.

The chain joins TRBV20-1 to TRBJ2-2, with TRBD2 matching over 15 bases. The CDR3 loop spans 17 amino acids. Trimming cost V 2 bases and J 7 bases; bases outside gene matches: 8. Germline assignment: CDR1 DFQATT and CDR2 SNEGSKA (reference sequence). In DNA, the CDR3 is TGCAGTGCTAGAACTGGACTAGCGGGAGGGCCTGGCGGGGAGCTGTTTTTT. Translating it yields CSARTGLAGGPGGELFF.

This clonotype was observed many times. The chain couples TRBV10-1 to TRBJ2-7; a possible D gene is TRBD2 (6 bases). Looked up from germline, CDR1 is WNHNN and CDR2 is SYGVQD (reference sequence). V was pared by 0 bases and J by 3 bases, with 9 bases between. CDR3 length: 14 residues. This chain's CDR3 is CASSESQGGYEQYF. CDR3 DNA: TGCGCCAGCAGTGAGTCGCAGGGAGGCTACGAGCAGTACTTC.

This rearrangement joins TRBV3-1 to TRBJ1-2, with 7 bases that match TRBD1. Per germline, CDR1 LGHDT and CDR2 YNNKEL (reference sequence). V shed 1 base and J 14 bases; nucleotides not matched to a gene: 7. The CDR3 extends over 12 amino acids. In nucleotides, the CDR3 is TGTGCCAGCAGCCAAGGCTCAGGGGGTAATACCTTC. Its translation: CASSQGSGGNTF.

This clonotype occurred many times. The rearrangement links TRBV5-1 to TRBJ2-7; D ambiguous. This CDR3 region has 14 residues. Germline assignment: CDR1 SGHRS and CDR2 YFSETQ. The ends were cut back, 4 bases at V and 7 bases at J, with 18 bases in the middle. Here the CDR3 reads CASSPPDPPREQYF. CDR3 sequence (DNA): TGCGCCAGCAGCCCCCCGGACCCCCCTCGGGAGCAGTACTTC.

The V call is TRBV7-9, the J call TRBJ1-6; a weak D match, TRBD1 (6 bases). Per germline, CDR1 SEHNR and CDR2 FQNEAQ (reference sequence). CDR3 size: 14 residues. V lost 5 bases and J 7 bases, leaving 12 bases between the germline ends. As DNA, the CDR3 is TGTGCCAGCAGCCTCAAGGGGGAAAATTCACCCCTCCACTTT. Its protein product is CASSLKGENSPLHF.

This clonotype was seen at least ten times. The genes are TRBV2 and TRBJ2-1; tentatively, D is TRBD2 (6 bases). Germline values: CDR1 SNHLY, CDR2 FYNNEI. Trimming left V 3 bases short and J 6 bases short, with 15 bases between. The CDR3 runs 15 residues. CDR3 DNA: TGTGCCAGCAGTGACGAGACTAGTTTATCCAATGAGCAGTTCTTC. Its translation is CASSDETSLSNEQFF.

This sequence joins TRBV13 and TRBJ2-1; perhaps TRBD2 as D (5 bases). V shed 5 bases and J shed 10 bases, with 12 bases lying between them. The germline CDR1 and CDR2 sequences are PRHDT and FYEKMQ (reference sequence). The CDR3 length is 12 residues. The DNA for the CDR3 is TGTGCCAGCAGCCCCCGGAGGAGAGAGCAGTTCTTC. Encoded protein: CASSPRRREQFF.